This TCR beta chain was observed in a study of blood T cell repertoires in COVID-19 (dated by TCRdb to 2018 to 2021). Looking at the study overall: Samples from collaborators originated in the United States, Italy and Spain and spanned both the acute and convalescent phases of COVID-19. The prospective study material was composed of cDNA or gDNA derived from T cells, B-cell-depleted T cells, or PBMCs. Deeply sampled blood TCRbeta repertoires from subjects exposed to, actively infected with, or recovered from COVID-19 were included in the dataset. A freely available public database, intended as a resource for researchers studying the immune response to SARS-CoV-2, is where the repertoires were released. Samples came from the ongoing ImmuneRACE study (first 160 participants) plus 1,254 subjects from 6 global collaborators. A de-identified subject ID, COVID-19 status, age in years and sex were almost always included in the sample metadata. Where available, HLA class I and class II types were obtained from metadata supplied by the sample provider rather than from assay-based typing. General conclusions and limits of the study: How much clinical and demographic metadata was included differed by source and by participant, and the metadata was provided uncurated.

TCRbeta CDR3 regions were amplified from genomic DNA using the immunoSEQ Assay, a bias-controlled multiplex PCR. As for the authors' bioinformatics: Within the assay, amplification of reference gene primers was used to estimate how many nucleated cells each sample contained. To quantify the absolute abundance of each unique TCRbeta CDR3 rearrangement, sequence reads were collapsed and filtered. For each sample, productive Simpson clonality was calculated as the square root of Simpson's diversity index across productive rearrangements. TCRdb's version of the immuneACCESS table is confined to in-frame rearrangements and falls short of the full clone set. An unresolved V gene accounts for under half of the shortfall where checked; the remainder is of unknown origin. V, J and clone size are those of that table, while D and trimming were read from the DNA. Across this sample there are 35,000 to 50,000 clones, with roughly 85% seen only once. Less than 15% of the sample rests with the top ten.

Regarding this clone: The target of this receptor is not known. Within one base of it there is no much larger clone, and no base qualities were kept.

Each collaborating institution followed its own protocols to collect whole blood in K2EDTA tubes. Collaborator samples were shipped for TCRbeta analysis as frozen whole blood, isolated PBMCs, or DNA extracted from either sample type. The sequence was collected from a woman aged 70-85 years in a cohort sampled during active COVID-19. Sample: peripheral blood.

The CDR3 is CASSYSSGQGTITYTF. The sequenced DNA: TGTGCCAGCAGTTACTCTTCGGGACAGGGGACCATCACCTACACCTTC. The chain uses TRBV6-2 or TRBV6-3 and TRBJ1-2, with 10 middle bases fitting TRBD1. CDR1 and CDR2 are read off the germline V gene as MNHEY and SVGEGT. Relative to germline, V is missing 0 bases and J is missing 10 bases, with 11 bases of the junction outside any gene match. The CDR3 holds 16 amino acids from the cysteine to the phenylalanine. Left in the record is the CDR3 DNA by itself, 48 bases read in frame from the first base.